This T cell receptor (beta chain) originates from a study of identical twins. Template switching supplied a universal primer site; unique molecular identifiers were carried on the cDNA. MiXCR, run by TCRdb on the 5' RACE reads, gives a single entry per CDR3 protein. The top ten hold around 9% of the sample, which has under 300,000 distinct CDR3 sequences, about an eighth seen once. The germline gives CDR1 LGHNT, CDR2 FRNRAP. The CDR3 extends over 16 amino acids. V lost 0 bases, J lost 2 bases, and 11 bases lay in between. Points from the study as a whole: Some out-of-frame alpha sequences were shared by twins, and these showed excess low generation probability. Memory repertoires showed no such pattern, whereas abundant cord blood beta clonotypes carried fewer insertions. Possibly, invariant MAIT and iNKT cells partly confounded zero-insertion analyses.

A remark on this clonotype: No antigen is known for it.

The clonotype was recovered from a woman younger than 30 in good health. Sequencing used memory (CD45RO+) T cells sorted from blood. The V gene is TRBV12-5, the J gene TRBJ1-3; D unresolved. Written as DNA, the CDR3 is TGTGCTAGTGGTTTGGTATCCGGGAGAGCTGGAAACACCATATATTTT. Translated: CASGLVSGRAGNTIYF.